What follows are 21 T cell receptor beta chains derived from one specimen sequenced in a study of blood T cell repertoires in COVID-19. Profiled with immunoSEQ multiplex PCR; TCRdb holds only in-frame clones, not every one. The sample includes some 210,000 clones, over 70% of them seen just once. The source material was peripheral blood. The receptors derive from a man between 50 and 59 years old with active or convalescent COVID-19.

V gene TRBV6-6 combines with J gene TRBJ2-3; 7 bases match TRBD2. The V gene end was trimmed by 5 bases and the J gene end by 1 base; junction bases not matched to a gene: 12. This CDR3 has 17 residues. Germline CDR1 MNHNY, CDR2 SVGAGI (reference sequence). The CDR3 region has the DNA TGTGCCAGCAGTCCTTCGGGTAGCGGGTACCGCACAGATACGCAGTATTTT. Translated, it gives CASSPSGSGYRTDTQYF.

This clone was seen ten or more times. The chain uses TRBV19 and TRBJ2-2, with 7 bases identical to TRBD1. Per the germline V gene, CDR1 is LNHDA and CDR2 is SQIVND (reference sequence). This CDR3 has 14 residues. J lost 7 bases, V lost 4 bases, and 6 bases had no gene match. CDR3 residues: CASSTYGDSGELFF. In DNA, the CDR3 is TGTGCCAGTAGTACCTATGGGGACAGCGGGGAGCTGTTTTTT.

This clone has only one observation. V and J are TRBV9 and TRBJ2-3; 13 nucleotides agree with TRBD2. V gave up 4 bases and J gave up 2 bases; unmatched junction bases: 4. Germline V gene data show CDR1 as SGDLS and CDR2 as YYNGEE. The length of the CDR3 is 16 residues. CDR3 coding DNA: TGTGCCAGCAGCCCTGGGACTAGCGGGATCACAGATACGCAGTATTTT. Protein sequence: CASSPGTSGITDTQYF.

The chain uses TRBV5-4 and TRBJ1-1; 9 nucleotides line up with TRBD1. V was clipped by 0 bases and J by 3 bases; unmatched bases: 12. CDR3 length: 18 amino acids. CDR1 and CDR2 (germline): SGHNT, YYREEE (reference sequence). The CDR3, as DNA: TGTGCCAGCAGCTTGGATCTGGAAACAGGGGGCCAGGACACTGAAGCTTTCTTT. This encodes CASSLDLETGGQDTEAFF.

This chain links TRBV18 with TRBJ1-6; D might be TRBD1 (5 bases). V was trimmed by 2 bases and J by 0 bases, leaving 8 bases between them. Germline-derived CDR1 and CDR2 are KGHSH and LQKENI. This CDR3 contains 16 residues. CDR3 region: CASSPMGGSYNSPLHF. CDR3 coding DNA: TGTGCCAGCTCACCAATGGGGGGCTCCTATAATTCACCCCTCCACTTT. Complete variable domain (other parts from reference TRBV18 and TRBJ1-6): NAGVMQNPRHLVRRRGQEARLRCSPMKGHSHVYWYRQLPEEGLKFMVYLQKENIIDESGMPKERFSAEFPKEGPSILRIQQVVRGDSAAYFCASSPMGGSYNSPLHFGNGTRLTVT.

The chain joins TRBV18 to TRBJ1-4, with 10 bases fitting TRBD1. This CDR3 contains 14 residues. Germline CDR1 and CDR2: KGHSH and LQKENI. The ends lost 4 bases at V and 8 bases at J; junction bases unmatched: 4. CDR3 bases: TGTGCCAGCTCACGACAGGGGGCGCAAGAAAAACTGTTTTTT. Its translation: CASSRQGAQEKLFF.

This clone appeared once. CDR3 region: CATFRHTEAFF. The DNA of the CDR3 is TGTGCCACCTTCCGTCACACTGAAGCTTTCTTT. V is TRBV6-6 and J is TRBJ1-1; D is ambiguous. Germline CDR1 and CDR2: MNHNY and SVGAGI (reference sequence). With 10 bases removed from V and 3 bases from J, the gap between germline ends came to 9 bases. The CDR3 is made up of 11 amino acids.

This clone came up a few times. V is TRBV29-1 and J is TRBJ1-1; a possible D gene is TRBD1 (5 bases). Looked up from germline, CDR1 is SQVTM and CDR2 is ANQGSEA. V dropped 6 bases and J dropped 4 bases, with 12 bases sitting between them. The CDR3 runs 12 residues. Here the CDR3 DNA reads TGCAGCGTGGGGGGGGTCGGCACTGAAGCTTTCTTT. Translation: CSVGGVGTEAFF.

The chain uses TRBV3-1 (or the pseudogene TRBV3-2) and TRBJ1-1; the D gene is possibly TRBD1 (6 bases). The germline V and J ends were trimmed by 3 bases and 6 bases, with 17 bases remaining between them. This CDR3 contains 15 residues. In germline, CDR1 is LGHDT, CDR2 YNNKEL (reference sequence). The CDR3: CASSQGAGAGAEAFF. The CDR3 DNA reads TGTGCCAGCAGCCAGGGCGCGGGGGCGGGGGCTGAAGCTTTCTTT.

J is TRBJ2-5 and V is TRBV18, with TRBD1 matching 7 bases. CDR3 length: 14 amino acids. With 3 bases clipped from V and 5 bases from J, the junction kept 6 bases outside the gene matches. CDR1 and CDR2 from the germline V gene are KGHSH and LQKENI. In DNA form, the CDR3 reads TGTGCCAGCTCACCTACAGGGGAGCCGGAGACCCAGTACTTC. Protein sequence: CASSPTGEPETQYF. Full variable domain (remainder filled in from reference TRBV18 and TRBJ2-5): NAGVMQNPRHLVRRRGQEARLRCSPMKGHSHVYWYRQLPEEGLKFMVYLQKENIIDESGMPKERFSAEFPKEGPSILRIQQVVRGDSAAYFCASSPTGEPETQYFGPGTRLLVL.

The chain is built from TRBV19 and TRBJ2-1; TRBD2 agrees at 11 bases. From germline, CDR1 is LNHDA and CDR2 SQIVND (reference sequence). This CDR3 has 13 amino acids. V was pared by 7 bases and J by 8 bases, with 4 bases of the junction left unmatched. CDR3 in DNA: TGTGCCAGTAAAACTAGCGGGAGTTATGAGCAGTTCTTC. Its protein is CASKTSGSYEQFF. The variable domain in full, with the rest retrieved from reference TRBV19 and TRBJ2-1, is DGGITQSPKYLFRKEGQNVTLSCEQNLNHDAMYWYRQDPGQGLRLIYYSQIVNDFQKGDIAEGYSVSREKKESFPLTVTSAQKNPTAFYLCASKTSGSYEQFFGPGTRLTVL.

This chain uses TRBV28 with TRBJ2-7, with 8 bases lining up with TRBD1. The V gene's germline CDR1 is MDHEN and CDR2 SYDVKM. V was clipped by 7 bases and J by 3 bases; unmatched bases: 5. This CDR3 is built from 13 residues. The CDR3 is CASILGTGYEQYF. The CDR3 DNA is TGTGCCAGCATCCTGGGGACAGGCTACGAGCAGTACTTC.

V gene TRBV4-3 combines with J gene TRBJ2-6, with D hard to call. The V gene lost 4 bases and the J gene lost 4 bases, with 11 bases spanning the gap. The CDR3 has 15 amino acids. Germline V gene lookup returns CDR1 LGHNA and CDR2 YSLEER. The CDR3 region has the DNA TGCGCCAGCAGCCTCAGGTTGAGCGGGGCCAACGTCCTGACTTTC. Translated: CASSLRLSGANVLTF.

The chain links TRBV7-2 to TRBJ2-7; 7 bases line up with TRBD1. The CDR3 is made up of 14 amino acids. Germline V lookup: CDR1 SGHTA, CDR2 FQGNSA. Trimming removed 3 bases from V and 2 bases from J; junction bases left unmatched: 4. CDR3 sequence (DNA): TGTGCCAGCAGCTTTGGACAGGCTGCCTACGAGCAGTACTTC. Its translation is CASSFGQAAYEQYF.

The CDR3 DNA reads TGCGCCAGCAGCCAAACAGGGGGCGCCGGGGAGCTGTTTTTT. Its translation is CASSQTGGAGELFF. This chain connects TRBV5-1 to TRBJ2-2; TRBD1 agrees at 9 bases. The CDR3 is 14 amino acids. Germline lookup yields CDR1 SGHRS and CDR2 YFSETQ. Trimming cost V 4 bases and J 6 bases; bases outside gene matches: 4.

The count of this clone is one. The chain couples TRBV30 to TRBJ2-3; 8 bases fit TRBD2. Per the germline V gene, CDR1 is GTSNPN and CDR2 is SVGIG (reference sequence). CDR3 length equals 15 residues. J was trimmed by 9 bases and V by 2 bases; bases with no gene match: 13. CDR3 sequence reads: CAWSRTGGPGGTQYF. DNA for the CDR3: TGTGCCTGGAGTAGGACGGGGGGGCCTGGGGGAACGCAGTATTTT.

The rearrangement joins TRBV19 to TRBJ1-1; D perhaps matches TRBD1 (6 bases). The CDR3 consists of 14 residues. V was pared by 2 bases and J by 5 bases, with 12 bases between. Per germline, CDR1 LNHDA and CDR2 SQIVND (reference sequence). The DNA for the CDR3 is TGTGCCAGTAGTATAAACAGGGAAGGGACTGAAGCTTTCTTT. As protein: CASSINREGTEAFF.

The chain is built from TRBV3-1 (or the pseudogene TRBV3-2) and TRBJ1-5, with D perhaps TRBD1 (6 bases). V dropped 0 bases and J dropped 3 bases, with 12 bases sitting between them. CDR1 is LGHDT and CDR2 is YNNKEL in the germline V gene (reference sequence). The CDR3 length is 16 residues. The CDR3 DNA reads TGTGCCAGCAGCCAAGATTCACAGGGTGTCAATCAGCCCCAGCATTTT. This codes for CASSQDSQGVNQPQHF.

The chain carries TRBV5-5 and TRBJ1-1, with D maybe TRBD1 (5 bases). The V end lost 4 bases, the J end lost 0 bases, and 7 bases lay between the germline ends. CDR1 and CDR2 from the germline V gene are SGHKS and YYEKEE (reference sequence). This CDR3 has 13 amino acids. CDR3 residues: CASSGTVNTEAFF. Written as DNA, the CDR3 is TGTGCCAGCAGCGGGACTGTGAACACTGAAGCTTTCTTT.

This clone was recorded a few times. The CDR3 spells CASRRPGGNEQFF. DNA for the CDR3: TGTGCCAGCAGGCGTCCAGGAGGCAATGAGCAGTTCTTC. V gene TRBV27 combines with J gene TRBJ2-1, with D perhaps matching TRBD2 (5 bases). V was clipped by 6 bases and J by 6 bases, with 12 bases between them. CDR3 size: 13 residues. Germline-derived CDR1 and CDR2 are MNHEY and SMNVEV (reference sequence).

CDR3 region: CAWSVGTSGLNTGELFF. The CDR3 nucleotides are TGTGCCTGGAGTGTGGGGACTAGCGGGTTGAACACCGGGGAGCTGTTTTTT. The rearrangement joins TRBV30 to TRBJ2-2; 12 bases line up with TRBD2. V dropped 0 bases and J dropped 1; count of bases not matched to a gene: 3. The CDR3 runs to 17 residues. Germline CDR1 GTSNPN, CDR2 SVGIG (reference sequence).